In this sample, the clone carrying this T cell receptor (beta chain) turned up many times. Its target is unknown. The CDR3 spans 15 residues. CDR1 is SEHNR, CDR2 FQNEAQ, per germline (reference sequence). The junction had 7 bases not matched to a gene; V was cut back by 5 bases and J by 0 bases. The data were taken from a study of regulatory T cells in long-lasting Graves disease. About the research overall: The term persistent Graves' disease signified upward of 5 years on antithyroid drugs with positive TSH receptor antibodies. General study results and limits: Persistent disease samples used TRBV28, TRBJ1-2 and TRBJ2-5 preferentially.

As to time point: persistent/refractory GD, antithyroid drugs over 5 years with positive TRAb. After RNA was extracted from PBMCs, the TCR library was made from it. Investigators report Graves' disease was diagnosed under American Thyroid Association guidelines. Researchers made TCR beta libraries by using iRepertoire HTBI primers and running Arm-PCR on CDR3 regions. TCRdb redid the calling of the multiplex PCR reads with MiXCR, one entry per CDR3 protein. The table includes 650,000 to 700,000 distinct CDR3 sequences, 25% to 35% detected once. This specimen was peripheral blood mononuclear cells (PBMCs), taken when the disease was refractory, from a patient treated with antithyroid drugs. J is TRBJ2-7 and V is TRBV7-9, with 7 bases identical to TRBD1. The receptor's source is a female donor with Graves disease. The DNA of the CDR3 is TGTGCCAGCAGCCCGATAGGGGGCCACTCCTACGAGCAGTACTTC. It encodes CASSPIGGHSYEQYF.